Below, 26 T cell receptor beta chains from the same sample are listed, as sequenced in a study of T-cell memory formation after mild COVID-19. TCRdb itself ran the 5' RACE reads through MiXCR, one entry per CDR3 protein. The profile shows about 350,000 distinct CDR3 sequences, approximately 14% of them singletons. Input material: PBMCs or a T cell subset sorted from them (not recorded which). The source is a man aged 18 to 29 who had mild COVID-19 (a few samples of this study predate the infection). Cell type and time point are not known.

This clonotype was seen more than once but under ten times. This chain connects TRBV10-3 to TRBJ2-5; TRBD2 might be the D (7 bases). The CDR3 sequence is 15 residues long. Germline V gives CDR1 ENHRY, CDR2 SYGVKD. V dropped 7 bases and J dropped 4 bases, with 19 bases sitting between them. CDR3: CAIKDQRGGGETQYF. DNA for the CDR3: TGTGCCATCAAGGACCAGCGGGGAGGGGGAGAGACCCAGTACTTC.

This clonotype was seen a handful of times. V is TRBV19 and J is TRBJ2-1; TRBD2 agrees at 7 bases. V lost 1 base, J lost 6 bases, and 0 bases stayed unmatched. Germline lookup yields CDR1 LNHDA and CDR2 SQIVND (reference sequence). This CDR3 has 13 residues. The CDR3, as DNA: TGTGCCAGTAGTATAGGCGGGGGCAATGAGCAGTTCTTC. It specifies CASSIGGGNEQFF.

In this sample, this clonotype turned up a few times. The chain recombines TRBV5-6 with TRBJ2-7, with 9 bases aligning to TRBD2. Trimming removed 0 bases from V and 7 bases from J; junction bases left unmatched: 5. The germline gives CDR1 SGHDT, CDR2 YYEEEE. The CDR3 consists of 14 residues. CDR3 bases: TGTGCCAGCAGCTTGGTAGCGGGGGATAGGGAGCAGTACTTC. Protein: CASSLVAGDREQYF.

In this sample, this clonotype turned up many times. V gene TRBV7-2 combines with J gene TRBJ1-2; TRBD1 aligns across 8 bases. The CDR3 has 14 residues. The germline V gene has CDR1 SGHTA and CDR2 FQGNSA. V shed 7 bases and J 3 bases; nucleotides not matched to a gene: 7. The CDR3 DNA follows: TGTGCCAGCAAAGGGGACAGGAGGGACTATGGCTACACCTTC. Its protein product is CASKGDRRDYGYTF.

V usage is TRBV28 and J usage is TRBJ2-5, with TRBD2 as a possible D gene (7 bases). This CDR3 comprises 15 residues. V was pared by 5 bases and J by 4 bases, with 17 bases between. Germline V gene data show CDR1 as MDHEN and CDR2 as SYDVKM. CDR3: CASSGGGAILETQYF. CDR3 in DNA: TGTGCCAGCAGTGGTGGGGGGGCCATTTTAGAGACCCAGTACTTC.

This chain joins TRBV7-6 and TRBJ1-2, with D possibly being TRBD1 (6 bases). Trimming left V 4 bases short and J 4 bases short, with 19 bases between. The CDR3 has 16 residues. Germline V CDR1 and CDR2: SGHVS, FNYEAQ. The chain's CDR3 is CASSSGGPGTTYGYTF. CDR3 DNA sequence: TGTGCCAGCAGCTCGGGAGGGCCCGGGACAACCTATGGCTACACCTTC.

This clonotype was detected a few times. The chain employs TRBV10-2 and TRBJ2-7; TRBD1 matches 8 bases. Germline lookup yields CDR1 WSHSY and CDR2 SAAADI. This CDR3 spans 13 amino acids. V was pared by 4 bases and J by 7 bases, with 6 bases of the junction left unmatched. The CDR3 reads CASSGTGRREQYF. The DNA for the CDR3 is TGCGCCAGCAGTGGGACAGGGCGGAGGGAGCAGTACTTC.

This clonotype has a count of ten or more. The rearrangement uses TRBV15 and TRBJ2-5, with a possible D match to TRBD2 (7 bases). V was clipped by 1 base and J by 5 bases, with 14 bases between them. This CDR3 region has 15 residues. In germline, CDR1 is LNHNV, CDR2 YYDKDF (reference sequence). The CDR3 sequence: CATSRVRGAGETQYF. Written as DNA, the CDR3 is TGTGCCACCAGCAGAGTCCGGGGGGCCGGGGAGACCCAGTACTTC. Together with reference TRBV15 and TRBJ2-5, the CDR3 gives the full variable domain: DAMVIQNPRYQVTQFGKPVTLSCSQTLNHNVMYWYQQKSSQAPKLLFHYYDKDFNNEADTPDNFQSRRPNTSFCFLDIRSPGLGDTAMYLCATSRVRGAGETQYFGPGTRLLVL.

The chain combines TRBV4-3 with TRBJ1-1; no reliable D call. Germline CDR1 reads LGHNA; CDR2 reads YSLEER. The V gene lost 1 base and the J gene lost 0 bases, with 12 bases spanning the gap. The CDR3 covers 16 residues. DNA of the CDR3: TGCGCCAGCAGCCAAGCTCTCGGCATCATGAACACTGAAGCTTTCTTT. Residues: CASSQALGIMNTEAFF.

This chain connects TRBV6-1 to TRBJ2-1; a possible D gene is TRBD2 (6 bases). The V and J ends lost 10 bases and 8 bases respectively, with 18 bases between them. The CDR3 loop spans 13 amino acids. The germline V gene has CDR1 MNHNS and CDR2 SASEGT. The CDR3 DNA reads as TGTGCCACGCAACGCGGGATCATCGATGAGCAGTTCTTC. Its translation is CATQRGIIDEQFF.

The gene calls are TRBV20-1 and TRBJ2-1; perhaps TRBD1 as D (6 bases). V lost 4 bases to trimming and J lost 9 bases, with 19 bases between them. Germline CDR1 and CDR2: DFQATT and SNEGSKA (reference sequence). The length of the CDR3 is 14 residues. CDR3 bases: TGCAGTGCTATAGATCAGGGGCTAGGCCGTGAGCAGTTCTTC. Translating it yields CSAIDQGLGREQFF.

The chain has TRBV6-2 or TRBV6-3 and TRBJ2-1; 10 nucleotides agree with TRBD2. The V segment lost 4 bases and the J segment 7 bases; nucleotides outside the gene matches: 7. Germline loops: CDR1 MNHEY, CDR2 SVGEGT. This CDR3 has 15 residues. The CDR3 DNA is TGTGCCAGCAGTTCAGCGGGGGGGCCCCAAAATGAGCAGTTCTTC. Its translation is CASSSAGGPQNEQFF.

This clonotype showed up many times. The chain carries TRBV6-4 and TRBJ2-6; the match to TRBD1 covers 9 bases. There are 16 residues in the CDR3. The V and J ends lost 4 bases and 2 bases, in that order; junction bases with no gene match: 3. Looked up from germline, CDR1 is MRHNA and CDR2 is SNTAGT. CDR3 sequence (DNA): TGTGCCAGCAGTGTGACAGGGGGAGCTGGGGCCAACGTCCTGACTTTC. Protein product: CASSVTGGAGANVLTF.

The genes are TRBV9 and TRBJ2-7; the D is unclear. The germline V and J ends were trimmed by 0 bases and 4 bases, with 8 bases remaining between them. CDR1 and CDR2 from the germline V gene are SGDLS and YYNGEE. The length of the CDR3 is 13 residues. CDR3 in DNA: TGTGCCAGCAGCGTAGGGGTAGAATACGAGCAGTACTTC. This encodes CASSVGVEYEQYF. Full variable domain (remainder filled in from reference TRBV9 and TRBJ2-7): DSGVTQTPKHLITATGQRVTLRCSPRSGDLSVYWYQQSLDQGLQFLIQYYNGEERAKGNILERFSAQQFPDLHSELNLSSLELGDSALYFCASSVGVEYEQYFGPGTRLTVT.

In its sample, this clonotype was seen a few times. The rearrangement uses TRBV6-1 and TRBJ2-1; D is unclear. This CDR3 has 9 residues. Germline V CDR1 and CDR2: MNHNS, SASEGT. V gave up 7 bases and J gave up 10 bases, with 5 bases separating them. The CDR3 loop is CASNREQFF. The CDR3 region has the DNA TGTGCCAGCAATAGGGAGCAGTTCTTC.

This clonotype occurred a few times. J is TRBJ2-7 and V is TRBV6-2 or TRBV6-3; D not certain. Germline V gives CDR1 MNHEY, CDR2 SVGEGT. The CDR3 runs 15 residues. V lost 5 bases, J lost 0 bases, and 14 bases lay in between. The CDR3 protein is CASSPPGASSYEQYV. CDR3 DNA: TGTGCCAGCAGTCCCCCCGGCGCCAGCTCCTACGAGCAGTACGTC.

This rearrangement joins TRBV4-1 to TRBJ2-3; no reliable D call. The germline CDR1 and CDR2 sequences are MGHRA and YSYEKL. V lost 6 bases and J 4 bases, leaving 11 bases between the germline ends. This CDR3 contains 13 residues. CDR3 loop: CASRQPGSDTQYF. CDR3 nucleotide sequence: TGCGCCAGCAGGCAGCCAGGTTCAGATACGCAGTATTTT.

The rearrangement links TRBV30 to TRBJ1-6; D gene unclear. The CDR3 extends over 11 amino acids. From germline, CDR1 is GTSNPN and CDR2 SVGIG (reference sequence). Trimming took off 2 bases at V and 10 bases at J, with 6 bases between the two ends. This chain's CDR3 is CAWSTQSPLHF. In DNA form, the CDR3 reads TGTGCCTGGAGTACCCAATCACCCCTCCACTTT.

There are a few counts of this clonotype. The rearrangement links TRBV18 to TRBJ2-7, with D hard to call. This CDR3 has 14 amino acids. V was trimmed by 0 bases and J by 0 bases, leaving 6 bases between them. Germline V gene lookup returns CDR1 KGHSH and CDR2 LQKENI. The CDR3 sequence: CASSPPVSSYEQYF. CDR3 DNA sequence: TGTGCCAGCTCACCACCGGTGTCCTCCTACGAGCAGTACTTC. The whole variable domain, filled in from reference TRBV18 and TRBJ2-7, reads NAGVMQNPRHLVRRRGQEARLRCSPMKGHSHVYWYRQLPEEGLKFMVYLQKENIIDESGMPKERFSAEFPKEGPSILRIQQVVRGDSAAYFCASSPPVSSYEQYFGPGTRLTVT.

This clonotype was detected ten times or more. The rearrangement joins TRBV5-1 to TRBJ1-3; tentative D call: TRBD1 (6 bases). This CDR3 region has 14 residues. V was clipped by 4 bases and J by 3 bases, with 11 bases between them. Germline CDR1 is SGHRS and CDR2 is YFSETQ. DNA of the CDR3: TGCGCCAGCAGCCTGGACAGATATGGAAACACCATATATTTT. Amino acids: CASSLDRYGNTIYF.

This clonotype was found a few times. The chain couples TRBV30 to TRBJ2-1, with D tentatively TRBD1 or TRBD2 (5 bases each). V lost 5 bases and J 8 bases, leaving 13 bases between the germline ends. The CDR3 covers 12 residues. Germline values: CDR1 GTSNPN, CDR2 SVGIG (reference sequence). The CDR3, as DNA: TGTGCCTGGTCTGGGGGTGGCTATGAGCAGTTCTTC. Its translation is CAWSGGGYEQFF.

The gene calls are TRBV12-3 or TRBV12-4 and TRBJ2-3; no definite D call. Trimming stripped 4 bases from V and 4 bases from J, with 6 bases between. The CDR3 runs 12 residues. This CDR3 is CASSSTPDTQYF. The CDR3 DNA is TGTGCCAGCAGTTCTACCCCAGATACGCAGTATTTT.

This clonotype was seen many times. This chain uses TRBV6-5 with TRBJ1-3; 8 bases are a match to TRBD1. This CDR3 has 15 amino acids. CDR1 and CDR2 (germline): MNHEY, SVGAGI. Germline trimming cut 6 bases from V and 2 bases from J; bases unmatched to any gene: 6. The DNA of the CDR3 is TGTGCCAGCAGCCTCCTACAGGGGGCTGGAAACACCATATATTTT. Translated, it gives CASSLLQGAGNTIYF.

The chain employs TRBV20-1 and TRBJ1-1, with a possible D match to TRBD1 (5 bases). CDR3 length: 15 amino acids. Germline lookup yields CDR1 DFQATT and CDR2 SNEGSKA (reference sequence). V lost 3 bases to trimming and J lost 1 base, with 15 bases between them. Here the CDR3 reads CSASPADKGNTEAFF. In DNA form, the CDR3 reads TGCAGTGCTAGCCCTGCGGACAAGGGGAACACTGAAGCTTTCTTT.

This clonotype has more than one count but fewer than ten. V gene TRBV7-8 combines with J gene TRBJ2-7, with 11 bases identical to TRBD1. Germline CDR1 is SGHVS and CDR2 is FQNEAQ. This CDR3 contains 14 residues. Losses at the gene ends were 5 bases for V and 7 bases for J; bases not matched to a gene: 7. The CDR3 coding sequence is TGTGCCAGCAGCGAGGGACAGGGGGGTCAGGAGCAGTACGTC. It encodes CASSEGQGGQEQYV.

This chain links TRBV4-2 with TRBJ2-5; D is ambiguous. Trimming shortened V by 0 bases and J by 0 bases, and 14 bases separated the two germline ends. In germline, CDR1 is LGHNA, CDR2 YNFKEQ. This CDR3 region has 17 residues. The CDR3 DNA reads TGTGCCAGCAGCCAAGATCGAAAACCCTCGTACCAAGAGACCCAGTACTTC. Translating gives CASSQDRKPSYQETQYF.